The present T cell receptor (beta chain) was sequenced within a study of blood T cell repertoires in COVID-19 (dated by TCRdb to 2019 to 2021). For the wider study: Samples covering the acute and convalescent phases of COVID-19 were provided by collaborators in the United States, Italy and Spain. The material from the prospective study consisted of cDNA or gDNA derived from T cells, B-cell-depleted T cells, or PBMCs. Deeply sampled blood TCRbeta repertoires from subjects exposed to, actively infected with, or recovered from COVID-19 were included in the dataset. The repertoires were released in a freely available public database intended as a resource for research on the immune response to SARS-CoV-2. The samples were drawn from the first 160 participants of the ongoing ImmuneRACE study and from 1,254 subjects provided by 6 global collaborators. Nearly every sample came with metadata listing a de-identified subject ID, COVID-19 status, age in years and sex. Where HLA class I and class II types were available, the types were taken from metadata supplied by the sample provider, not from assay-based typing.

Concerning this clone: This clone's antigen is unknown. Base qualities are not recorded, but no much larger clone differs from it by a single base.

V loses 6 bases of germline sequence and J loses 3 bases, and the interval between the two ends is 17 bases. CDR1 and CDR2, per the germline V gene, are MNHEY and SVGAGI. The CDR3 runs 15 amino acids, cysteine and phenylalanine included. The only DNA kept is the CDR3, 45 bases in frame from the first base. The immunoSEQ Assay, a bias-controlled multiplex PCR, was used to amplify TCRbeta CDR3 regions from genomic DNA. On the authors' methods: The number of nucleated cells in each sample was estimated by amplification of reference gene primers within the assay. Sequence reads were collapsed and filtered to measure the absolute abundance of every unique TCRbeta CDR3 rearrangement. Productive Simpson clonality was computed per sample as the square root of Simpson's diversity index over productive rearrangements. As stored in TCRdb, this immuneACCESS dataset retains in-frame rearrangements with V and J assigned. A fraction of the clones does not appear; measured against another copy, unresolved V genes explain less than half of the discrepancy, and the remainder lacks a known reason. Clonal size and the V and J genes are those of that table, whereas D and trimming came from the DNA. In all, the sample holds 44,000 or so clones, and less than 70% of those were seen once. The ten biggest clones cover 5.5% to 6.5% of the sample.

Each collaborating institution followed its own protocols to collect whole blood in K2EDTA tubes. For TCRbeta analysis, collaborator samples were shipped as frozen whole blood, as isolated PBMCs, or as DNA extracted from either sample type. What the study reported, not specific to this receptor: Clinical and demographic metadata were provided uncurated, with the amount varying by source and participant.

Specimen: peripheral blood. This clonotype was obtained from an elderly man with acute or convalescent COVID-19. The rearranged chain carries TRBV6-5 and TRBJ1-2; the D segment could be TRBD1, given 5 matching bases. The nucleotides are TGTGCCAGCAGCGATGACCTTGGGACTGACTATGGCTACACCTTC. It translates to CASSDDLGTDYGYTF.